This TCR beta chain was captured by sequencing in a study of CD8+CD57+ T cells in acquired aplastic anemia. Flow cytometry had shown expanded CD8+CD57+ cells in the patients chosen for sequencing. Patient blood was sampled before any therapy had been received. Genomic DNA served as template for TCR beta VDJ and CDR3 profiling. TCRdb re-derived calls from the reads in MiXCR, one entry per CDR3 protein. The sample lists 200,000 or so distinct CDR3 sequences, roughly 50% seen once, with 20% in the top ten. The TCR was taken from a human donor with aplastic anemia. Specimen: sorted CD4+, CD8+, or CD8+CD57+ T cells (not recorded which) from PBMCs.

CDR3 sequence: CASSGGGSGAAGELFF. The CDR3 region has the DNA TGTGCCAGCAGTGGGGGTGGTAGCGGGGCCGCCGGGGAGCTGTTTTTT. The chain is built from TRBV2 and TRBJ2-2, with 8 bases fitting TRBD2. Trimming removed 4 bases from V and 6 bases from J; junction bases left unmatched: 10. CDR1 and CDR2 (germline): SNHLY, FYNNEI. This CDR3 region has 16 residues.